The clone carrying this T cell receptor (beta chain) was observed a handful of times. The CDR3 spans 15 residues. After removal of 5 bases from V and 3 bases from J, the junction contained 5 bases not matched to a gene. Germline-derived CDR1 and CDR2 are SEHNR and FQNEAQ (reference sequence). Each CDR3 protein gets one entry after TCRdb re-called the 5' RACE reads with MiXCR. The sample holds more than 95,000 distinct CDR3 sequences, 7.4% seen once. The data originate from a study of T cells after yellow fever vaccination. The source material was CD4+ T cells sorted from PBMCs, sampled less than 11 days after the first yellow fever vaccination. The clonotype was recovered from a man between 18 and 35 years old who received the YFV17D yellow fever vaccine. This sequence joins TRBV7-9 and TRBJ2-3; 10 bases agree with TRBD2. The CDR3 region is CASSAGLAETDTQYF. The CDR3 DNA sequence: TGTGCCAGCAGCGCAGGACTAGCGGAGACAGATACGCAGTATTTT.